These 15 T cell receptor beta chains were all obtained from the same sample, sequenced in a study of CD8 T cells in ankylosing spondylitis. Using its own MiXCR run on the 5' RACE reads, TCRdb lists one record per CDR3 protein. Of 200,000 to 300,000 distinct CDR3 sequences in the sample, 24% were seen once. The sequencing sample was made of blood, either unsorted or a sorted T cell fraction (not recorded which). Receptors were obtained from a male donor with ankylosing spondylitis or in good health (not recorded which).

This clonotype turned up a few times. The CDR3 is CSAPGALAGASYQETQYF. The CDR3 nucleotides read TGCAGTGCTCCCGGGGCGCTAGCGGGGGCCTCGTACCAAGAGACCCAGTACTTC. The chain is built from TRBV20-1 and TRBJ2-5; 10 bases are a match to TRBD2. The germline gives CDR1 DFQATT, CDR2 SNEGSKA (reference sequence). The junction had 15 bases not matched to a gene; V was cut back by 5 bases and J by 0 bases. This CDR3 contains 18 residues.

This chain joins TRBV15 and TRBJ2-7; perhaps D is TRBD1 or TRBD2 (5 bases each). Germline lookup yields CDR1 LNHNV and CDR2 YYDKDF (reference sequence). With 7 bases removed from V and 6 bases from J, the gap between germline ends came to 13 bases. CDR3 length equals 12 residues. The CDR3 nucleotides are TGTGCCACCACTCGGGGCGCGGGCGAGCAGTACTTC. It codes for CATTRGAGEQYF.

This chain connects TRBV7-3 to TRBJ2-1, with TRBD2 matching 10 bases. The CDR3 spans 18 residues. The germline CDR1 and CDR2 sequences are SGHTA and FQGTGA. Losses at the gene ends were 0 bases for V and 7 bases for J; bases not matched to a gene: 12. The CDR3 sequence: CASSLTYRASGGVNEQFF. CDR3 coding DNA: TGTGCCAGCAGCTTAACGTACCGGGCTAGCGGGGGCGTAAATGAGCAGTTCTTC.

A few counts support this clonotype. V gene TRBV7-2 combines with J gene TRBJ2-5; D possibly corresponds to TRBD2 (6 bases). Germline V gene lookup returns CDR1 SGHTA and CDR2 FQGNSA. This CDR3 region has 13 residues. Trimming shortened V by 5 bases and J by 4 bases, and 11 bases separated the two germline ends. As DNA, the CDR3 is TGTGCCAGCAGCCGTAGGAGGGGAGAGACCCAGTACTTC. This encodes CASSRRRGETQYF.

This clonotype was seen a handful of times. V is TRBV12-3 or TRBV12-4 and J is TRBJ1-1; 7 bases are a match to TRBD1. Trimming took 6 bases from V and 1 from J; bases not matched to a gene: 5. This CDR3 is 14 amino acids long. Here the CDR3 reads CASSPDRENTEAFF. In DNA form, the CDR3 reads TGTGCCAGCAGCCCAGACAGGGAGAACACTGAAGCTTTCTTT.

This clonotype was counted only a few times. J is TRBJ2-7 and V is TRBV18; D may be TRBD1 (6 bases). The CDR3 runs to 13 residues. Trimming shortened V by 10 bases and J by 3 bases, and 16 bases separated the two germline ends. Germline V gene lookup returns CDR1 KGHSH and CDR2 LQKENI. The CDR3: CATRQGSSYEQYF. DNA of the CDR3: TGTGCCACTCGGCAGGGGTCGAGCTACGAGCAGTACTTC.

The J gene is TRBJ2-5, the V gene TRBV20-1; D gene uncertain. The length of the CDR3 is 14 residues. Germline V lookup: CDR1 DFQATT, CDR2 SNEGSKA (reference sequence). Between the trimmed V and J ends, which lost 1 base and 5 bases, there was a span of 14 bases. This CDR3 is CSARGLGRWETQYF. In DNA form, the CDR3 reads TGCAGTGCTAGAGGTTTAGGAAGATGGGAGACCCAGTACTTC.

This clonotype showed up just a few times. V and J are TRBV29-1 and TRBJ1-2; tentatively, D is TRBD1 (6 bases). There are 13 residues in the CDR3. Trimming took 4 bases from V and 2 from J, leaving 11 bases between them. Germline CDR1 SQVTM, CDR2 ANQGSEA. This CDR3 reads CSVGQVMNYGYTF. The CDR3 nucleotides read TGCAGCGTTGGACAGGTGATGAACTATGGCTACACCTTC.

This clonotype appeared a few times. V and J are TRBV19 and TRBJ1-5, with 7 bases identical to TRBD1. The germline V gene has CDR1 LNHDA and CDR2 SQIVND (reference sequence). The V and J ends lost 5 bases and 9 bases, in that order; junction bases with no gene match: 4. The CDR3 sequence is 12 residues long. The CDR3 protein is CASSDRARPQHF. The DNA for the CDR3 is TGTGCCAGTAGTGACAGGGCGAGGCCCCAGCATTTT.

The chain recombines TRBV12-3 or TRBV12-4 with TRBJ2-5; possible D gene TRBD1, 6 bases. Between the trimmed V and J ends, which lost 0 bases and 5 bases, there was a span of 13 bases. This CDR3 spans 15 amino acids. The CDR3 nucleotides are TGTGCCAGCAGTTTAGCGGCAGGGGTGGGGGAGACCCAGTACTTC. This translates into CASSLAAGVGETQYF.

This clonotype was picked up one time. The chain joins TRBV11-2 to TRBJ2-4; no reliable D call. Germline CDR1 reads SGHAT; CDR2 reads FQNNGV. The V end lost 0 bases, the J end lost 4 bases, and 7 bases lay between the germline ends. The CDR3 runs to 14 residues. The CDR3 loop is CASSLDGQKNIQYF. The CDR3 bases are TGTGCCAGCAGCTTAGATGGGCAGAAAAACATTCAGTACTTC. The variable domain in full, completed from reference TRBV11-2 and TRBJ2-4, reads EAGVAQSPRYKIIEKRQSVAFWCNPISGHATLYWYQQILGQGPKLLIQFQNNGVVDDSQLPKDRFSAERLKGVDSTLKIQPAKLEDSAVYLCASSLDGQKNIQYFGAGTRLSVL.

At least ten counts were recorded for this clonotype. The chain carries TRBV20-1 and TRBJ2-5; 9 bases agree with TRBD2. V shed 2 bases and J 2 bases; nucleotides not matched to a gene: 9. Germline V lookup: CDR1 DFQATT, CDR2 SNEGSKA (reference sequence). This CDR3 region has 16 residues. The CDR3 nucleotides are TGCAGTGCTAGACCCTCGGGAACTAGCGGGCAAGAGACCCAGTACTTC. Translated, it gives CSARPSGTSGQETQYF.

The CDR3 DNA reads TGTGCCAGCAGTTTAGGAGGGAGGGGGGCCACAGATACGCAGTATTTT. Translated, it gives CASSLGGRGATDTQYF. The chain carries TRBV12-3 or TRBV12-4 and TRBJ2-3; weak D call: TRBD2 (7 bases). There are 16 residues in the CDR3. Trimming cost V 1 base and J 2 bases, with 13 bases left between them.

This clonotype was recorded at least ten times. V and J are TRBV28 and TRBJ1-3; a weak D match, TRBD1 (5 bases). The V end was cut by 3 bases, the J end by 8 bases, with 8 bases between. The CDR3 is 12 amino acids. From germline, CDR1 is MDHEN and CDR2 SYDVKM. CDR3 coding DNA: TGTGCCAGCAGTTTGTTGGGGGACACCATATATTTT. Translation gives CASSLLGDTIYF. Full variable domain (missing parts from reference TRBV28 and TRBJ1-3): DVKVTQSSRYLVKRTGEKVFLECVQDMDHENMFWYRQDPGLGLRLIYFSYDVKMKEKGDIPEGYSVSREKKERFSLILESASTNQTSMYLCASSLLGDTIYFGEGSWLTVV.

The chain is built from TRBV5-1 and TRBJ2-1, with 9 bases that match TRBD1. The CDR3 extends over 17 amino acids. V shed 4 bases and J 8 bases; nucleotides not matched to a gene: 16. The V gene's germline CDR1 is SGHRS and CDR2 YFSETQ. For the CDR3, the DNA is TGCGCCAGCAGCGCATTTATCAACCGGGACAGGGTTTATGAGCAGTTCTTC. This codes for CASSAFINRDRVYEQFF.